The clone carrying this T cell receptor (beta chain) turned up a few times. Its antigen is undetermined. Trimming left V 4 bases short and J 0 bases short, with 13 bases between. In germline, CDR1 is LGHNA, CDR2 YSLEER. The CDR3 is made up of 16 amino acids. This sample stems from a study of cytomegalovirus exposure and HLA in healthy donors. Overall study context: Earlier work reported 100 million or so unique TCR beta sequences from 170 million or so T cells.

A multiplex PCR was run with 60 Vbeta primers and 13 Jbeta primers. Repertoires were generated with immunoSEQ multiplex PCR, while TCRdb's copy carries only in-frame clones and drops some. The top ten hold less than 2% of the sample, which has about 140,000 clones, about a tenth seen once. Findings of the study overall: Testing in vitro showed three CMV-associated chains specific for CMV antigens. A later analysis showed HLA-associated TCR beta chains outstripping equally common others in clonal expansion.

This rearrangement joins TRBV4-3 to TRBJ1-3; no reliable D call. The sample taken for sequencing was PBMCs. The receptor was isolated from a male donor in good health and CMV-seronegative. The chain's CDR3 is CASSPMGDFSGNTIYF. For the CDR3, the DNA is TGCGCCAGCAGCCCCATGGGCGATTTCTCTGGAAACACCATATATTTT.